The 22 T cell receptor beta chains presented below share a single source sample, sequenced in a study of T cells in Graves' hyperthyroidism and ophthalmopathy (dated by TCRdb to the late 2010s). The library was prepared using multiplex PCR. For sequencing, an Illumina HiSeq 2000 was employed. The TCR beta CDR3 regions were amplified from the RNA transcripts. The TCR CDR3 was subjected to a first round of RT-PCR using the HTBI primer set and the Qiagen OneStep RT-PCR kit. TCRdb handled the public reads itself, with Q25 trimming in fastp and clone calling in MiXCR, and kept productive beta chains. Every CDR3 protein is listed once, alongside the most common genes and DNA of its rows. A total of around 530,000 distinct CDR3 sequences appear in this sample, roughly 15% of them only once. The ten largest clones take up 17% of the sample. Input material: blood. All receptors derive from a woman aged 18 to 35 with Graves' ophthalmopathy.

The chain joins TRBV7-9 to TRBJ1-4; D is possibly TRBD1 (5 bases). The CDR3 consists of 15 residues. From germline, CDR1 is SEHNR and CDR2 FQNEAQ (reference sequence). V lost 4 bases and J lost 8, with 17 bases in between. CDR3 amino acids: CASSSLDIGDEKLFF. In DNA, the CDR3 is TGTGCCAGCAGCTCCCTGGACATTGGAGACGAAAAACTGTTTTTT.

In this sample, this clonotype turned up a few times. V gene TRBV15 combines with J gene TRBJ2-5; 9 nucleotides line up with TRBD1. V trimming: 1 base; J trimming: 5 bases; junction bases outside the gene matches: 11. This CDR3 has 17 residues. The germline V gene has CDR1 LNHNV and CDR2 YYDKDF (reference sequence). This chain's CDR3 is CATSRGGFGTGSETQYF. The DNA of the CDR3 is TGTGCCACCAGCAGAGGCGGGTTTGGGACAGGGTCGGAGACCCAGTACTTC.

This clonotype showed up many times. The CDR3 DNA reads as TGCGCCAGCAGCCCTGGCCAGGGCGGCACAGATACGCAGTATTTT. It specifies CASSPGQGGTDTQYF. This chain joins TRBV5-1 and TRBJ2-3; possibly TRBD1 for D (5 bases). Germline lookup yields CDR1 SGHRS and CDR2 YFSETQ. Trimming cost V 4 bases and J 1 base, with 13 bases left between them. This CDR3 is built from 15 residues.

The rearrangement uses TRBV9 and TRBJ2-1; 10 bases match TRBD2. CDR1 is SGDLS and CDR2 is YYNGEE in the germline V gene. This CDR3 contains 16 residues. V was pared by 0 bases and J by 6 bases, with 6 bases of the junction left unmatched. CDR3 DNA sequence: TGTGCCAGCAGCGTAGCTTTCAGCGGGGGGGGCAATGAGCAGTTCTTC. Its protein is CASSVAFSGGGNEQFF.

J is TRBJ2-1 and V is TRBV28; 9 positions match TRBD1. J was trimmed by 12 bases and V by 5 bases; bases with no gene match: 5. The germline gives CDR1 MDHEN, CDR2 SYDVKM. This CDR3 spans 12 amino acids. This chain's CDR3 is CASSRDRVRQFF. CDR3 nucleotide sequence: TGTGCCAGCAGTCGGGACAGGGTACGGCAGTTCTTC.

This clonotype was seen more than once but under ten times. The chain is built from TRBV20-1 and TRBJ2-3; 10 bases agree with TRBD2. The CDR3 spans 12 residues. V lost 3 bases to trimming and J lost 7 bases; unmatched junction nucleotides: 1. Germline V gene sequence: CDR1 DFQATT, CDR2 SNEGSKA (reference sequence). The CDR3 sequence is CSARGLANTQYF. The CDR3 region has the DNA TGCAGTGCTAGGGGACTAGCGAATACGCAGTATTTT.

The chain couples TRBV10-2 to TRBJ1-2; D not resolved. Trimming took off 3 bases at V and 8 bases at J, with 13 bases between the two ends. From germline, CDR1 is WSHSY and CDR2 SAAADI. The CDR3 loop spans 13 amino acids. DNA of the CDR3: TGCGCCAGCAGTGATCGGCGGGTCGGGGGCTACACCTTC. Translated, it gives CASSDRRVGGYTF.

The chain joins TRBV10-2 to TRBJ1-2; D might be TRBD1 (6 bases). The germline V and J ends were trimmed by 2 bases and 7 bases, with 11 bases remaining between them. This CDR3 region has 13 residues. CDR1 and CDR2 from the germline V gene are WSHSY and SAAADI. This CDR3 reads CASSEAGESGYTF. The CDR3, as DNA: TGCGCCAGCAGTGAGGCAGGGGAGAGTGGCTACACCTTC.

This clonotype was detected ten times or more. CDR3 sequence reads: CASSRAYSDTEAFF. The CDR3 bases are TGTGCCAGCAGCCGAGCTTACAGTGACACTGAAGCTTTCTTT. The V call is TRBV4-2, the J call TRBJ1-1; D is uncertain. V was pared by 4 bases and J by 3 bases, with 12 bases between. Germline loops: CDR1 LGHNA, CDR2 YNFKEQ. The length of the CDR3 is 14 residues.

V and J are TRBV27 and TRBJ1-2; a weak D match, TRBD1 (5 bases). Trimming removed 1 base at V and 7 bases at J, with 10 bases between. The CDR3 runs to 13 residues. Germline V lookup: CDR1 MNHEY, CDR2 SMNVEV (reference sequence). The CDR3 spells CASSLWGKGGYTF. As DNA, the CDR3 is TGTGCCAGCAGTTTATGGGGGAAAGGTGGCTACACCTTC.

This clonotype was seen many times. The CDR3 DNA reads TGCAGTGCTTCACTACAGGGCCGGGGCACTGAAGCTTTCTTT. It is translated as CSASLQGRGTEAFF. The rearrangement uses TRBV20-1 and TRBJ1-1, with a tentative D call TRBD1 (6 bases). The V end was cut by 5 bases, the J end by 4 bases, with 17 bases between. CDR3 length equals 14 residues. Germline loops: CDR1 DFQATT, CDR2 SNEGSKA (reference sequence).

The chain recombines TRBV6-1 with TRBJ1-6; 7 nucleotides agree with TRBD1. This CDR3 is 15 amino acids long. In germline, CDR1 is MNHNS, CDR2 SASEGT. Trimming at V came to 6 bases and at J to 5 bases, leaving 7 bases not matched to a gene. The CDR3 protein is CASRPGTEDNSPLHF. The CDR3 DNA reads TGTGCCAGCAGACCCGGGACAGAAGATAATTCACCCCTCCACTTT.

This clonotype was observed a handful of times. This sequence joins TRBV28 and TRBJ2-2; D is possibly TRBD2 (5 bases). CDR1 and CDR2 from the germline V gene are MDHEN and SYDVKM. Deletions cut 6 bases from V and 4 bases from J, with 24 bases between. The CDR3 is 18 amino acids. CDR3 residues: CASSSNDYIKIGTGELFF. The CDR3 DNA follows: TGTGCCAGCAGCTCCAACGACTATATCAAGATCGGCACCGGGGAGCTGTTTTTT.

The V call is TRBV20-1, the J call TRBJ2-7; D might be TRBD1 or TRBD2, each matching 5 bases. Trimming took off 3 bases at V and 5 bases at J, with 11 bases between the two ends. This CDR3 region has 12 residues. Germline CDR1 and CDR2: DFQATT and SNEGSKA (reference sequence). This chain's CDR3 is CSASMGVDEQYF. CDR3 nucleotide sequence: TGCAGTGCTAGTATGGGGGTCGACGAGCAGTACTTC.

This clonotype was detected ten times or more. The V gene is TRBV27, the J gene TRBJ2-1, with 9 bases matching TRBD1. This CDR3 region has 16 residues. After removal of 5 bases from V and 7 bases from J, the junction contained 12 bases not matched to a gene. The germline gives CDR1 MNHEY, CDR2 SMNVEV (reference sequence). The CDR3 DNA reads TGTGCCAGCAGTCCCGACCGGGACAGGGATGAAAATGAGCAGTTCTTC. It translates to CASSPDRDRDENEQFF.

V gene TRBV9 combines with J gene TRBJ2-3, with 8 bases aligning to TRBD2. CDR3 length equals 17 residues. In germline, CDR1 is SGDLS, CDR2 YYNGEE. The junction had 6 bases not matched to a gene; V was cut back by 0 bases and J by 0 bases. The CDR3 region has the DNA TGTGCCAGCAGCGTAGGCAGTAGCGGGGTTAGCACAGATACGCAGTATTTT. Encoded protein: CASSVGSSGVSTDTQYF.

This clonotype was detected ten times or more. This chain joins TRBV28 and TRBJ2-5, with unresolved D. From germline, CDR1 is MDHEN and CDR2 SYDVKM. Trimming pared 3 bases from V and 1 base from J, leaving 6 bases between. This CDR3 spans 13 amino acids. The CDR3 sequence: CASSFRFQETQYF. CDR3 in DNA: TGTGCCAGCAGTTTTAGGTTCCAAGAGACCCAGTACTTC.

This clonotype was observed at least ten times. This chain connects TRBV6-2 or TRBV6-3 to TRBJ2-3; 11 bases are a match to TRBD2. This CDR3 region has 14 residues. CDR1 and CDR2 (germline): MNHEY, SVGEGT. V lost 5 bases, J lost 5 bases, and 3 bases stayed unmatched. The CDR3 region is CASSPLAGEDTQYF. For the CDR3, the DNA is TGTGCCAGCAGTCCACTAGCGGGAGAAGATACGCAGTATTTT.

In this sample, this clonotype turned up many times. The CDR3 here is CASSLNVNEQFF. CDR3 coding DNA: TGTGCCAGCAGCTTAAACGTTAATGAGCAGTTCTTC. The chain uses TRBV11-2 and TRBJ2-1; no clear D gene. Trimming left V 2 bases short and J 7 bases short, with 6 bases between. This CDR3 is 12 amino acids long. Germline CDR1 and CDR2: SGHAT and FQNNGV.

The CDR3 reads CSAAPGAGETQYF. For the CDR3, the DNA is TGCAGTGCTGCCCCGGGGGCGGGAGAGACCCAGTACTTC. This sequence joins TRBV20-1 and TRBJ2-5; D possibly uses TRBD1 or TRBD2 (6 bases each). CDR1 is DFQATT, CDR2 SNEGSKA, per germline (reference sequence). Trimming stripped 5 bases from V and 4 bases from J, with 14 bases between. CDR3 length equals 13 residues.

The chain joins TRBV4-1 to TRBJ1-5, with 10 nucleotides matching TRBD1. Germline-derived CDR1 and CDR2 are MGHRA and YSYEKL. V lost 1 base and J lost 6; bases outside the gene matches: 6. There are 16 residues in the CDR3. The CDR3 DNA sequence: TGCGCCAGCAGCCAAGTCCGGGACAGGGGATTTCAGCCCCAGCATTTT. The encoded protein is CASSQVRDRGFQPQHF.

This clonotype was picked up many times. The V and J genes are TRBV9 and TRBJ2-3, with TRBD2 matching over 10 bases. The CDR3 is 15 residues long. The germline V gene encodes CDR1 SGDLS and CDR2 YYNGEE. V gave up 0 bases and J gave up 6 bases; unmatched junction bases: 4. The CDR3 DNA follows: TGTGCCAGCAGCGTAGGGCTAGCGGGAGTGGATACGCAGTATTTT. Protein product: CASSVGLAGVDTQYF.